This passage covers 14 T cell receptor beta chains from one sample sequenced in a study of blood T cell repertoires in COVID-19. The repertoire was sequenced with immunoSEQ multiplex PCR; TCRdb's copy has only in-frame clones and lacks some. Found here are 130,000 to 150,000 clones, roughly 81% of them singletons; the top ten hold roughly 2.7%. Sequenced: peripheral blood. These receptors originate from a human donor with acute or convalescent COVID-19. The donor label of this sample is uncertain.

In this sample, this clone turned up once. CDR3 DNA sequence: TGTGCCAGCAGGGACAGGGGGAGCGCTGAAGCTTTCTTT. Residues: CASRDRGSAEAFF. The J gene is TRBJ1-1, the V gene TRBV6-5; 10 positions match TRBD1. Germline CDR1 reads MNHEY; CDR2 reads SVGAGI. The CDR3 runs to 13 residues. With 6 bases clipped from V and 6 bases from J, the junction kept 4 bases outside the gene matches.

CDR3 sequence reads: CASSSRQGGGYTF. The CDR3 DNA sequence: TGTGCCAGCAGTTCCCGACAGGGCGGCGGCTACACCTTC. This rearrangement joins TRBV12-3 or TRBV12-4 to TRBJ1-2, with TRBD1 identical over 7 bases. The ends lost 4 bases at V and 8 bases at J; junction bases unmatched: 7. CDR3 length equals 13 residues.

The genes are TRBV5-8 and TRBJ1-1, with 7 bases identical to TRBD1. This CDR3 has 12 residues. Trimming cost V 3 bases and J 8 bases; bases outside gene matches: 4. CDR1 SGHTS and CDR2 YDEGEE come from the germline V gene. The CDR3 spells CASSSDREEAFF. CDR3 DNA sequence: TGTGCCAGCAGCTCCGACAGGGAAGAAGCTTTCTTT.

This sequence joins TRBV19 and TRBJ2-1; 8 bases agree with TRBD1. Unmatched junction bases numbered 16, after V lost 7 bases and J lost 5 bases. This CDR3 contains 17 residues. The germline V gene has CDR1 LNHDA and CDR2 SQIVND (reference sequence). The CDR3 DNA reads as TGTGCCAGTACCCCCGGACAGGGAACGGGCCCACACAATGAGCAGTTCTTC. Its translation: CASTPGQGTGPHNEQFF.

This chain uses TRBV19 with TRBJ1-1; tentative D call: TRBD1 (5 bases). The V gene lost 3 bases and the J gene lost 7 bases, with 15 bases spanning the gap. The CDR3 totals 14 residues. Germline loops: CDR1 LNHDA, CDR2 SQIVND (reference sequence). The CDR3 region is CASSITGRVGEAFF. CDR3 nucleotide sequence: TGTGCCAGTAGTATCACCGGCAGGGTTGGTGAAGCTTTCTTT.

The chain combines TRBV7-9 with TRBJ1-1, with 8 bases lining up with TRBD1. Germline CDR1 SEHNR, CDR2 FQNEAQ (reference sequence). Losses at the gene ends were 5 bases for V and 5 bases for J; bases not matched to a gene: 7. The CDR3 runs 14 residues. The CDR3 protein is CASSQTGVETEAFF. The CDR3 region has the DNA TGTGCCAGCAGCCAGACAGGGGTAGAAACTGAAGCTTTCTTT.

The genes are TRBV18 and TRBJ1-2, with 9 bases identical to TRBD1. In germline, CDR1 is KGHSH, CDR2 LQKENI. J was trimmed by 4 bases and V by 3 bases; bases with no gene match: 3. The CDR3 runs 14 residues. DNA for the CDR3: TGTGCCAGCTCACCGGGACAGGGAGTCTATGGCTACACCTTC. Translated, it gives CASSPGQGVYGYTF. The entire variable domain, with the rest obtained from reference TRBV18 and TRBJ1-2, is as follows: NAGVMQNPRHLVRRRGQEARLRCSPMKGHSHVYWYRQLPEEGLKFMVYLQKENIIDESGMPKERFSAEFPKEGPSILRIQQVVRGDSAAYFCASSPGQGVYGYTFGSGTRLTVV.

V gene TRBV5-6 combines with J gene TRBJ2-5; D is ambiguous. Per the germline V gene, CDR1 is SGHDT and CDR2 is YYEEEE. V was clipped by 0 bases and J by 4 bases, with 7 bases between them. The CDR3 is 13 residues long. CDR3 bases: TGTGCCAGCAGCTTGGTCAGAGGAGAGACCCAGTACTTC. Translated, it gives CASSLVRGETQYF.

The chain recombines TRBV7-8 with TRBJ2-2, with D possibly being TRBD2 (5 bases). The V end was cut by 2 bases, the J end by 3 bases, with 7 bases between. CDR3 length equals 14 residues. Germline V gene sequence: CDR1 SGHVS, CDR2 FQNEAQ. CDR3 protein: CASSLQADTGELFF. CDR3 DNA sequence: TGTGCCAGCAGCTTACAAGCGGACACCGGGGAGCTGTTTTTT. Full variable domain (missing parts from reference TRBV7-8 and TRBJ2-2): GAGVSQSPRYKVAKRGQDVALRCDPISGHVSLFWYQQALGQGPEFLTYFQNEAQLDKSGLPSDRFFAERPEGSVSTLKIQRTQQEDSAVYLCASSLQADTGELFFGEGSRLTVL.

The chain links TRBV10-3 to TRBJ1-5; TRBD1 matches at 8 bases. This CDR3 is 13 amino acids long. Germline V gene sequence: CDR1 ENHRY, CDR2 SYGVKD. The junction had 4 bases not matched to a gene; V was cut back by 8 bases and J by 4 bases. CDR3 sequence: CAIGTGTNQPQHF. CDR3 nucleotide sequence: TGTGCCATCGGGACAGGCACAAATCAGCCCCAGCATTTT.

The chain carries TRBV5-1 and TRBJ1-1; D not resolved. CDR1 and CDR2 from the germline V gene are SGHRS and YFSETQ. V was clipped by 0 bases and J by 4 bases, with 13 bases between them. The CDR3 sequence is 15 residues long. CDR3 residues: CASSLGLADGTEAFF. As DNA, the CDR3 is TGCGCCAGCAGCTTGGGTTTAGCGGACGGCACTGAAGCTTTCTTT.

V is TRBV6-5 and J is TRBJ1-1; unclear D gene. Germline CDR1 is MNHEY and CDR2 is SVGAGI. The CDR3 consists of 13 residues. Between the trimmed V and J ends, which lost 4 bases and 7 bases, there was a span of 13 bases. In nucleotides, the CDR3 is TGTGCCAGCAGTTTGGACTTTAGCTTTGAAGCTTTCTTT. It encodes CASSLDFSFEAFF.

The rearrangement links TRBV6-5 to TRBJ1-2; possibly TRBD1 for D (6 bases). The CDR3 length is 13 residues. Trimming left V 6 bases short and J 4 bases short, with 12 bases between. Germline V gene sequence: CDR1 MNHEY, CDR2 SVGAGI. CDR3 coding DNA: TGTGCCAGCAGACAGACAGGCATCTATGGCTACACCTTC. It codes for CASRQTGIYGYTF.

This clone showed up just once. The V and J genes are TRBV7-8 and TRBJ1-6; 8 nucleotides align to TRBD1. V lost 0 bases to trimming and J lost 3 bases; unmatched junction nucleotides: 7. The CDR3 spans 18 residues. The germline V gene encodes CDR1 SGHVS and CDR2 FQNEAQ. CDR3 protein: CASSLAYGTGIYNSPLHF. The CDR3 bases are TGTGCCAGCAGCTTAGCGTATGGGACAGGAATCTATAATTCACCCCTCCACTTT. The variable domain in full, with the rest retrieved from reference TRBV7-8 and TRBJ1-6, is GAGVSQSPRYKVAKRGQDVALRCDPISGHVSLFWYQQALGQGPEFLTYFQNEAQLDKSGLPSDRFFAERPEGSVSTLKIQRTQQEDSAVYLCASSLAYGTGIYNSPLHFGNGTRLTVT.